The clone carrying this T cell receptor (beta chain) has more than one count but fewer than ten. The antigen remains undetermined. Germline V gene lookup returns CDR1 SEHNR and CDR2 FQNEAQ (reference sequence). V lost 1 base and J lost 5, with 21 bases in between. The CDR3 covers 18 residues. The data were taken from a study of T-cell memory formation after mild COVID-19. Study results and limitations: Day 15 to 85 contractors were CD4/CD8 balanced; later expanders leaned CD4+. CD4+ contracting clones lay mainly in CM and EM, CD8+ ones in EMRA.

TCRdb reprocessed the 5' RACE reads with MiXCR, giving one entry per CDR3 protein. Among 310,000 or so distinct CDR3 sequences listed, about 15% were seen once. The TCR sequence derives from a man younger than 35 who had mild COVID-19 (a few samples of this study predate the infection). Cell type and time point are not known. This chain joins TRBV7-9 and TRBJ2-4; possible D gene TRBD1, 6 bases. The sequenced sample was PBMCs or a T cell subset sorted from them (not recorded which). The CDR3 here is CASSLDSAWVQGENIQYF. CDR3 coding DNA: TGTGCCAGCAGCTTAGATTCAGCGTGGGTACAGGGCGAAAACATTCAGTACTTC.